The 8 T cell receptor beta chains listed next were all sequenced from one sample in a study of shared clonotypes between healthy human individuals. The naive CD8 fraction comprised CD45RO-negative cells positively selected for CCR7 and excluded terminally differentiated effector memory CD45RA+ cells. Data came from immunoSEQ multiplex PCR; TCRdb stores just in-frame clones and leaves some out. The sample has around 1.9 million clones, 93% seen once. The sequenced sample consisted of naive CD8+ T cells from PBMCs. Receptors originate from a young man in good health. Some clones in this sample may be carry-over from other donors' samples.

This rearrangement joins TRBV6-5 to TRBJ2-5, with TRBD2 matching over 10 bases. There are 16 residues in the CDR3. Germline V gene data show CDR1 as MNHEY and CDR2 as SVGAGI. The V and J ends lost 2 bases and 5 bases, in that order; junction bases with no gene match: 8. This CDR3 reads CASSYNGLAAWETQYF. The CDR3 region has the DNA TGTGCCAGCAGTTACAATGGACTAGCGGCCTGGGAGACCCAGTACTTC.

The chain has TRBV28 and TRBJ2-1; 7 nucleotides match TRBD1. Germline V gene lookup returns CDR1 MDHEN and CDR2 SYDVKM. CDR3 length equals 14 residues. Losses at the gene ends were 1 base for V and 6 bases for J; bases not matched to a gene: 3. The CDR3, as DNA: TGTGCCAGCAGTTTATACAGGGGTACCAATGAGCAGTTCTTC. It specifies CASSLYRGTNEQFF.

This chain links TRBV5-4 with TRBJ2-7; a possible D gene is TRBD2 (5 bases). The CDR3 extends over 14 amino acids. Trimming shortened V by 0 bases and J by 3 bases, and 10 bases separated the two germline ends. Per germline, CDR1 SGHNT and CDR2 YYREEE (reference sequence). CDR3: CASSLGGVGYEQYF. CDR3 nucleotide sequence: TGTGCCAGCAGCTTGGGGGGAGTGGGCTACGAGCAGTACTTC.

The chain uses TRBV11-2 and TRBJ1-2; a weak D match, TRBD1 (6 bases). The length of the CDR3 is 13 residues. The ends were cut back, 2 bases at V and 3 bases at J, with 7 bases in the middle. In germline, CDR1 is SGHAT, CDR2 FQNNGV. This CDR3 is CASSLPGDYGYTF. DNA of the CDR3: TGTGCCAGCAGCTTACCAGGGGACTATGGCTACACCTTC.

This sequence joins TRBV28 and TRBJ2-1; 8 bases are a match to TRBD1. With V trimmed by 3 bases and J by 2 bases, 24 bases remained unmatched. CDR3 size: 22 residues. CDR1 and CDR2 from the germline V gene are MDHEN and SYDVKM. The CDR3 DNA is TGTGCCAGCAGTTTTGCCCCCCCGGGACAGGTAATTCAGAAGGCGCCCTACAATGAGCAGTTCTTC. This codes for CASSFAPPGQVIQKAPYNEQFF.

This chain connects TRBV29-1 to TRBJ1-3; D might be TRBD1 (5 bases). The CDR3 has 14 residues. V lost 4 bases and J lost 0, with 10 bases in between. Looked up from germline, CDR1 is SQVTM and CDR2 is ANQGSEA. CDR3 DNA: TGCAGCGTTGTGTTGGGGGTCTCTGGAAACACCATATATTTT. This codes for CSVVLGVSGNTIYF. Combining the CDR3 with reference TRBV29-1 and TRBJ1-3 gives the whole variable domain SAVISQKPSRDICQRGTSLTIQCQVDSQVTMMFWYRQQPGQSLTLIATANQGSEATYESGFVIDKFPISRPNLTFSTLTVSNMSPEDSSIYLCSVVLGVSGNTIYFGEGSWLTVV.

This clone has a handful of counts. The chain has TRBV5-1 and TRBJ1-1; D unresolved. The CDR3 consists of 14 residues. The germline gives CDR1 SGHRS, CDR2 YFSETQ. Trimming pared 1 base from V and 4 bases from J, leaving 11 bases between. DNA for the CDR3: TGCGCCAGCAGCTTGTCGGAGGGATCCACTGAAGCTTTCTTT. Residues: CASSLSEGSTEAFF.

The V call is TRBV9, the J call TRBJ2-7; TRBD2 agrees at 11 bases. The V gene's germline CDR1 is SGDLS and CDR2 YYNGEE. The J segment lost 5 bases and the V segment lost 2 bases, leaving 6 bases of the junction unmatched. This CDR3 contains 15 residues. The CDR3 DNA sequence: TGTGCCAGCAGCGTGGGACTAGCGGCTCTGAACGAGCAGTACTTC. The encoded protein is CASSVGLAALNEQYF.